The 11 T cell receptor beta chains given below trace back to one sample, sequenced in a study of cytomegalovirus exposure and HLA in healthy donors. Using immunoSEQ multiplex PCR, the repertoire was profiled, and TCRdb retains in-frame clones only, with some absent. The top ten hold approximately 15% of the sample, which has 45,000 to 65,000 clones, nearly 90% seen once. The sample consisted of PBMCs. The receptors shown here come from a woman aged 18-30 years in good health and CMV-seronegative.

The chain carries TRBV28 and TRBJ2-1; D is undetermined. In germline, CDR1 is MDHEN, CDR2 SYDVKM. Between the trimmed V and J ends, which lost 6 bases and 1 base, there was a span of 4 bases. This CDR3 spans 12 amino acids. CDR3 coding DNA: TGTGCCAGCAGCAGGTCCTACAATGAGCAGTTCTTC. Amino acid sequence: CASSRSYNEQFF.

The chain links TRBV2 to TRBJ1-2, with 7 bases matching TRBD1. V lost 6 bases to trimming and J lost 6 bases; unmatched junction nucleotides: 7. The germline gives CDR1 SNHLY, CDR2 FYNNEI. The CDR3 contains 13 residues. The CDR3 protein is CASRGDRADGYTF. The CDR3 DNA is TGTGCCAGCAGGGGCGACAGGGCTGATGGCTACACCTTC.

The CDR3 reads CASRGLRGMRDTEAFF. Here the CDR3 DNA reads TGTGCCAGCAGGGGACTCAGGGGGATGAGGGATACTGAAGCTTTCTTT. This chain uses TRBV9 with TRBJ1-1; the match to TRBD1 covers 7 bases. J lost 5 bases, V lost 5 bases, and 15 bases had no gene match. The CDR3 contains 16 residues. Looked up from germline, CDR1 is SGDLS and CDR2 is YYNGEE.

V usage is TRBV11-2 and J usage is TRBJ2-7; weak D call: TRBD2 (5 bases). The CDR3 has 12 residues. Germline CDR1 is SGHAT and CDR2 is FQNNGV. Trimming took 5 bases from V and 6 from J, leaving 11 bases between them. Here the CDR3 DNA reads TGTGCCAGCAGCCACGGGGTCTCCGAGCAGTACTTC. Amino acid sequence: CASSHGVSEQYF.

The chain combines TRBV5-4 with TRBJ2-3, with 12 bases lining up with TRBD2. The CDR3 is 15 amino acids. CDR1 is SGHNT, CDR2 YYREEE, per germline (reference sequence). J lost 5 bases, V lost 5 bases, and 6 bases had no gene match. In DNA form, the CDR3 reads TGTGCCAGCAGACTAGCGGGGGGAAGACAAGATACGCAGTATTTT. It codes for CASRLAGGRQDTQYF.

The chain links TRBV4-2 to TRBJ1-2, with a possible D match to TRBD1 (6 bases). Looked up from germline, CDR1 is LGHNA and CDR2 is YNFKEQ. V was trimmed by 0 bases and J by 8 bases, leaving 19 bases between them. CDR3 length equals 16 residues. The CDR3 DNA is TGTGCCAGCAGCCAAGACGGGACAACCAGCTTCGTGGGCTACACCTTC. Protein sequence: CASSQDGTTSFVGYTF.

V is TRBV9 and J is TRBJ2-5, with TRBD2 matching 12 bases. J gave up 4 bases and V 3 bases, and 7 bases lay outside the gene matches. The CDR3 is 16 residues long. CDR1 and CDR2 (germline): SGDLS, YYNGEE. The CDR3 loop is CASSERGLAGRETQYF. The CDR3, as DNA: TGTGCCAGCAGCGAGAGGGGACTAGCGGGTAGAGAGACCCAGTACTTC. Using reference TRBV9 and TRBJ2-5 for the parts outside the CDR3, the full variable domain is DSGVTQTPKHLITATGQRVTLRCSPRSGDLSVYWYQQSLDQGLQFLIQYYNGEERAKGNILERFSAQQFPDLHSELNLSSLELGDSALYFCASSERGLAGRETQYFGPGTRLLVL.

The V call is TRBV29-1, the J call TRBJ1-2, with TRBD1 matching 7 bases. Germline V gives CDR1 SQVTM, CDR2 ANQGSEA. The CDR3 contains 12 residues. With 5 bases clipped from V and 5 bases from J, the junction kept 5 bases outside the gene matches. This chain's CDR3 is CSVRDSEYGYTF. The CDR3, as DNA: TGCAGCGTTAGGGACAGCGAGTATGGCTACACCTTC.

About this clone: The junction does not match germline at one end; this may be a read error. The CDR3 here is CASSLAEADTQYF. Written as DNA, the CDR3 is TGTGCTAGCAGCTTAGCGGAGGCAGATACGCAGTATTTT. The V call is TRBV7-7, the J call TRBJ2-3, with D perhaps matching TRBD2 (6 bases). Per germline, CDR1 SSHAT and CDR2 FNYEAQ (reference sequence). The CDR3 is made up of 13 amino acids.

The chain links TRBV7-9 to TRBJ2-1, with D maybe TRBD2 (6 bases). Deletions cut 7 bases from V and 0 bases from J, with 10 bases between. This CDR3 spans 14 amino acids. CDR1 and CDR2 from the germline V gene are SEHNR and FQNEAQ (reference sequence). In DNA, the CDR3 is TGTGCCAGCATCCGGGAGAACTCCTACAATGAGCAGTTCTTC. As protein: CASIRENSYNEQFF.

CDR3: CASSLRGGGPETQYF. CDR3 nucleotide sequence: TGTGCCAGCAGCTTACGGGGGGGAGGGCCGGAGACCCAGTACTTC. This chain connects TRBV7-3 to TRBJ2-5; TRBD2 agrees at 8 bases. This CDR3 contains 15 residues. Germline loops: CDR1 SGHTA, CDR2 FQGTGA. V shed 2 bases and J 5 bases; nucleotides not matched to a gene: 7.